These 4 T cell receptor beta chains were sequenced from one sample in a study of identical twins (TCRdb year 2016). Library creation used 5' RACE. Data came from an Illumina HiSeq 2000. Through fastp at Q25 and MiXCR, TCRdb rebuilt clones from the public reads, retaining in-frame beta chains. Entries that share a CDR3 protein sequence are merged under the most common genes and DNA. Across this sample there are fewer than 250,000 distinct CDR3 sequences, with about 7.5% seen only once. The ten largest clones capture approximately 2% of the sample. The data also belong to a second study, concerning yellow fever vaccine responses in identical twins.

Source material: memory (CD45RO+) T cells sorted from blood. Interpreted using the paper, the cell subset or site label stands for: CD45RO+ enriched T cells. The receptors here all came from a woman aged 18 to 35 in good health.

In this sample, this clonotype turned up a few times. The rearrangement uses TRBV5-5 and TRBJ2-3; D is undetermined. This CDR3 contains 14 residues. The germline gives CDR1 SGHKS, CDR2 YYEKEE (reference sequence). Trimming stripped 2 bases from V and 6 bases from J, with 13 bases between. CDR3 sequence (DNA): TGTGCCAGCAGCTTTCGTAACCCGAGTGATACGCAGTATTTT. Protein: CASSFRNPSDTQYF.

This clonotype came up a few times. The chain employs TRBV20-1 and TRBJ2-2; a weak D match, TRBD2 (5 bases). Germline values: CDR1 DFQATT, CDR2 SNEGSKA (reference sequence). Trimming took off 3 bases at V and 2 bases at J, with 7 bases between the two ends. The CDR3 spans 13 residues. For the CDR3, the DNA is TGCAGTGCTAGTGAGGGAAACACCGGGGAGCTGTTTTTT. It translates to CSASEGNTGELFF.

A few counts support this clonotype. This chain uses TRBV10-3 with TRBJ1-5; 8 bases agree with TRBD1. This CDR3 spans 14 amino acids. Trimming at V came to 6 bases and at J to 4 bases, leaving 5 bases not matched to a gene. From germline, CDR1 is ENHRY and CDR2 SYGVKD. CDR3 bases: TGTGCCATCAGCACTGACAGGGGAAATCAGCCCCAGCATTTT. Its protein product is CAISTDRGNQPQHF.

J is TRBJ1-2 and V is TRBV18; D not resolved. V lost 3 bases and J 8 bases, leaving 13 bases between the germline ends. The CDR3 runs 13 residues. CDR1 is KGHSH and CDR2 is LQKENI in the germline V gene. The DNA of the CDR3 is TGTGCCAGCTCACCGGTAGGACTAGCCGGCTACACCTTC. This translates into CASSPVGLAGYTF.